The source of this TCR beta chain is a study of blood T cell repertoires in COVID-19. Across the study: The United States, Italy and Spain supplied acute and convalescent COVID-19 samples.

Sequencing used immunoSEQ multiplex PCR; TCRdb keeps in-frame clones, though not all of them. Seen here are around 450,000 clones, approximately 86% observed once, and the top ten hold approximately 0.7%. The TCR was taken from a young woman who had recovered from COVID-19. The sample consisted of PBMCs or T cells enriched from blood (not recorded which).

CDR3 nucleotide sequence: TGTGCCAGCAGTGAAGTACAGGGGAACGAGTTCTTT. Residues: CASSEVQGNEFF. This chain connects TRBV6-1 to TRBJ1-1; 7 nucleotides match TRBD1. CDR1 and CDR2 from the germline V gene are MNHNS and SASEGT. The CDR3 totals 12 residues. V gave up 1 base and J gave up 14 bases; unmatched junction bases: 7.